This T cell receptor (beta chain) was captured in a study of response to subunit inactivated influenza vaccine. Overall study results and limits: Each seasonal flu vaccination may recruit only limited new T cells, authors suggested.

TCRdb reanalysed the RT-PCR reads using MiXCR and keeps one entry per CDR3 protein. The sample yields about 780,000 distinct CDR3 sequences, around 18% seen once. V was cut by 3 bases and J by 4 bases, with 9 bases left in between. The CDR3 consists of 13 residues. Comment on this clonotype: Its target is not known.

The source is a middle-aged man who received an inactivated influenza vaccine. Sequenced here: PBMCs from blood, sampled roughly 5 days after vaccination. This chain connects TRBV12-3 or TRBV12-4 to TRBJ1-1; D not resolved. The CDR3 sequence: CASSFLAGTEAFF. Written as DNA, the CDR3 is TGTGCCAGCAGTTTTCTTGCCGGCACTGAAGCTTTCTTT.